The rows below give T cell receptor beta chains drawn from one sample of a study of blood T cell repertoires in COVID-19. Clones were sequenced by immunoSEQ multiplex PCR, and TCRdb holds only the in-frame ones, with some missing. In the table there are approximately 250,000 clones, 84% of which are singletons. The sequencing input was peripheral blood. All receptors derive from a woman aged 40 to 50 who had recovered from COVID-19. Each CDR3 is given without its conserved first and last residue. D genes are given only for firm matches.

v_call	d_call	j_call	cdr3_aa
TRBV5-1	.	TRBJ1-4	ASKQGRENEKLF
TRBV28	TRBD1	TRBJ2-3	ASSSGGADTQY
TRBV2	.	TRBJ1-1	ASSESGIMNTEAF
TRBV24-1	TRBD1	TRBJ1-5	ATSDPGTGKNQPQH
TRBV18	.	TRBJ2-7	ASSYSPQSHEQY
TRBV9	TRBD2	TRBJ2-7	ASSPLSSGDYEQY
TRBV15	.	TRBJ1-6	ATSRDRGRDRLSPLH
TRBV7-8	.	TRBJ2-1	ASSLARAGMRF
TRBV19	TRBD1	TRBJ2-2	AIGTGGYTGELF
TRBV4-2	TRBD2	TRBJ2-3	ASSPRLAGGDTQY
TRBV18	TRBD1	TRBJ2-7	ASSGTGDYEQY
TRBV5-1	TRBD2	TRBJ2-5	ASSFGLAGVETQY
TRBV28	.	TRBJ1-6	ASNTGYNSPLH
TRBV19	.	TRBJ2-1	ASRASSYNEQF
TRBV15	TRBD1	TRBJ1-1	ATSRGQGGRTEAF
TRBV6-6	.	TRBJ1-1	ASRLWMNTEAF
TRBV7-2	.	TRBJ2-3	ASSLLGGGTDTQY
TRBV4-1	TRBD1	TRBJ2-7	ASSQYGDREYEQY
TRBV10-3	TRBD2	TRBJ2-1	AISELNRGEQF
TRBV5-1	.	TRBJ1-5	ASSLGVGDQPQH
TRBV6-6	.	TRBJ1-6	ASRTNSNSPLH
TRBV20-1	TRBD1	TRBJ2-7	SATTGVEQY
TRBV7-9	TRBD1	TRBJ1-2	ASSPTGGGYGYT
TRBV6-5	.	TRBJ1-5	ASSYSPDQPQH
TRBV28	.	TRBJ1-6	ASKTGNVSPLH
TRBV28	.	TRBJ1-1	ASSLITGYTEAF
TRBV2	.	TRBJ1-5	ASSGRAYSNQPQH
TRBV7-9	TRBD1	TRBJ2-1	ASSQRTGSDEQF
TRBV5-1	.	TRBJ2-3	ASSRGSTDTQY
TRBV15	TRBD1	TRBJ2-7	ATSRDRRSGQASYEQY
TRBV27	TRBD1	TRBJ1-1	ASSLRQGITEAF
TRBV6-5	.	TRBJ1-2	ASSYSTGYGYT
TRBV12-3/TRBV12-4	.	TRBJ1-5	ASSFNIQPQH
TRBV7-6	.	TRBJ2-7	ASSLGGENYEQY
TRBV2	.	TRBJ1-5	ASSLESYSNQPQH